The 5 T cell receptor beta chains given below trace back to one sample, sequenced in a study of shared clonotypes between healthy human individuals. TCRdb keeps only in-frame clones here, not all; method: immunoSEQ multiplex PCR. The repertoire holds roughly 590,000 clones, with just under 97% as singletons. CD8 cells classed as naive were CD45RO-negative and positively selected for CCR7, excluding terminally differentiated effector memory CD45RA+ cells. The sequenced material came from naive CD8+ T cells sorted from blood. These receptors were collected from a woman aged 25 to 39 in good health.

Note on this clone: A junction boundary mismatches the germline segment, possibly from a read error. J is TRBJ2-3 and V is TRBV28; 11 bases are shared with TRBD2. This CDR3 has 17 amino acids. From germline, CDR1 is MDHEN and CDR2 SYDVKM. The chain's CDR3 is CASNLAGGRTSTDTQYF. The CDR3 DNA sequence: TGTGCCAGCAATTTAGCGGGAGGGAGAACTAGCACAGATACGCAGTATTTT.

V is TRBV11-2 and J is TRBJ2-1; D is perhaps TRBD1 (6 bases). CDR3 size: 13 residues. CDR1 SGHAT and CDR2 FQNNGV come from the germline V gene. Trimming shortened V by 1 base and J by 6 bases, and 7 bases separated the two germline ends. This CDR3 reads CASSLGGGNEQFF. CDR3 nucleotide sequence: TGTGCCAGCAGCTTAGGAGGGGGCAATGAGCAGTTCTTC.

The J gene is TRBJ2-2, the V gene TRBV19; 7 bases align to TRBD2. V was pared by 6 bases and J by 7 bases, with 11 bases of the junction left unmatched. The CDR3 is made up of 15 amino acids. Germline V gene data show CDR1 as LNHDA and CDR2 as SQIVND (reference sequence). The CDR3: CASSKWGGSNGELFF. Here the CDR3 DNA reads TGTGCCAGTAGCAAATGGGGCGGGAGCAACGGGGAGCTGTTTTTT.

The V and J genes are TRBV5-5 and TRBJ2-7; 11 bases are a match to TRBD2. CDR1 and CDR2 (germline): SGHKS, YYEKEE (reference sequence). Trimming removed 4 bases from V and 0 bases from J; junction bases left unmatched: 12. This CDR3 is built from 18 residues. CDR3 sequence reads: CASSIEPPGLADSYEQYF. In DNA form, the CDR3 reads TGTGCCAGCAGCATCGAACCGCCGGGACTAGCGGACTCCTACGAGCAGTACTTC.

The chain has TRBV28 and TRBJ1-5; D ambiguous. V was trimmed by 3 bases and J by 0 bases, leaving 9 bases between them. Germline lookup yields CDR1 MDHEN and CDR2 SYDVKM. This CDR3 region has 15 residues. CDR3 DNA: TGTGCCAGCAGTTTTCGACGTTATAGCAATCAGCCCCAGCATTTT. Protein: CASSFRRYSNQPQHF.